The present T cell receptor beta chain was sequenced within a study of metastatic and nonmetastatic thyroid tumors. About the research overall: The comparison covered peripheral blood and tumor or nodule tissue in malignant and benign thyroid patients.

As concerns this clone: The antigen remains unidentified.

Study-wide results and limits: Across blood and tumor, TCR beta diversity in malignant thyroid tumors was reportedly significantly higher than in benign nodules.

The V segment lost 7 bases and the J segment 9 bases; nucleotides outside the gene matches: 12. Germline CDR1 reads MDHEN; CDR2 reads SYDVKM. The CDR3 runs to 15 residues. Each patient came to thyroid surgery without any prior treatment (of any kind). TCRdb called clones again from the PCR reads with MiXCR. Here the sample spans 84,000 or so clones, 7.5% to 9% being singletons. The chain links TRBV28 to TRBJ2-1; 10 positions agree with TRBD1. The source of this sequence is a female donor with papillary thyroid cancer or a benign thyroid nodule (not recorded which). Some clones in this sample may be carry-over from other donors' samples. The sample taken for sequencing was blood. The CDR3 bases are TGTGCCAGCACCCGAATGGGACAGGGGCGGGGTGAGCAGTTCTTC. The encoded protein is CASTRMGQGRGEQFF.